This T cell receptor beta chain was identified in a study of blood T cell repertoires in COVID-19. Clones were sequenced by immunoSEQ multiplex PCR, and TCRdb holds only the in-frame ones, with some missing. The table shows almost 250,000 clones, with about 82% occurring only once. This clone was counted ten times or more. The sequenced sample was peripheral blood. This TCR was sampled from a woman over 75 with COVID-19, enrolled during active disease.

CDR3 sequence (DNA): TGTGCCAGTAGACGGGAGGCGGCGGCTAGTTCACCCCTCCACTTT. Encoded protein: CASRREAAASSPLHF. The gene calls are TRBV19 and TRBJ1-6; no clear D. Germline loops: CDR1 LNHDA, CDR2 SQIVND (reference sequence). The CDR3 contains 15 residues. The germline V and J ends were trimmed by 6 bases and 9 bases, with 18 bases remaining between them.